This T cell receptor (beta chain) was retrieved from a study of early T cells in non-severe SARS-CoV-2 infection. CDR3 length: 17 residues. The germline V and J ends were trimmed by 3 bases and 0 bases, with 12 bases remaining between them. CDR1 MDHEN and CDR2 SYDVKM come from the germline V gene. This clonotype was picked up a small number of times. One entry per CDR3 protein results from TCRdb running MiXCR on the 5' RACE reads. The sample has roughly 57,000 distinct CDR3 sequences, 13% seen once. Sequencing used whole blood, obtained at baseline. This clonotype was sampled from an adult who was a healthcare worker with PCR-confirmed SARS-CoV-2 infection or an uninfected control (not recorded which). The rearrangement joins TRBV28 to TRBJ2-6; D gene uncertain. CDR3 DNA sequence: TGTGCCAGCAGTTTTATCCAGGATCCCTCTGGGGCCAACGTCCTGACTTTC. Its protein is CASSFIQDPSGANVLTF.